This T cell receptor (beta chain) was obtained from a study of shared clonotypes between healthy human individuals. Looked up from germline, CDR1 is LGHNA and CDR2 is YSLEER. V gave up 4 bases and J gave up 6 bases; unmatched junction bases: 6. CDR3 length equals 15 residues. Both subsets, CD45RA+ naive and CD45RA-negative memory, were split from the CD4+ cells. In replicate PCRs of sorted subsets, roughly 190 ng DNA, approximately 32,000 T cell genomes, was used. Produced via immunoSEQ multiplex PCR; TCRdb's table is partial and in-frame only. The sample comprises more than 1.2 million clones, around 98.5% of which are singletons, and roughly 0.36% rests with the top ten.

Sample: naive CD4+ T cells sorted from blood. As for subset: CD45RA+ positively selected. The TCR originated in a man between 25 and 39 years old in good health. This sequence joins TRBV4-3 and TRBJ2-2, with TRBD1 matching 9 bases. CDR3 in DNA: TGCGCCAGCAGCCGGACACAGGGGGCGTCCGGGGAGCTGTTTTTT. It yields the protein CASSRTQGASGELFF.